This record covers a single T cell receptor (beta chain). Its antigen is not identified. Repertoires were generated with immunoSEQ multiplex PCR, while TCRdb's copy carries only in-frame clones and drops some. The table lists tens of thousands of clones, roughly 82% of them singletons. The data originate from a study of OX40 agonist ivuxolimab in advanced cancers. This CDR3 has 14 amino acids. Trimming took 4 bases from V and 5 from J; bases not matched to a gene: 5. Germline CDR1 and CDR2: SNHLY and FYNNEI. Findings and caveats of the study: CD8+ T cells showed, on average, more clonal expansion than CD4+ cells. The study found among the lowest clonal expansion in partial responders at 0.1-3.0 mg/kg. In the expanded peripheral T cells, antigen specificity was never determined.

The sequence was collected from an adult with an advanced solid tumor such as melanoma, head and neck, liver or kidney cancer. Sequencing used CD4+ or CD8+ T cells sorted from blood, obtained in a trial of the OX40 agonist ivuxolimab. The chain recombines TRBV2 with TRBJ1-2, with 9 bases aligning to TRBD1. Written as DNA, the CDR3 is TGTGCCAGCAGTGCGGACAGGGGAGGATATGGCTACACCTTC. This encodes CASSADRGGYGYTF. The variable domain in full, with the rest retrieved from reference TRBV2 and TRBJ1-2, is EPEVTQTPSHQVTQMGQEVILRCVPISNHLYFYWYRQILGQKVEFLVSFYNNEISEKSEIFDDQFSVERPDGSNFTLKIRSTKLEDSAMYFCASSADRGGYGYTFGSGTRLTVV.